This T cell receptor beta chain was captured by sequencing in a study of control samples from healthy donors and cancer patients. This CDR3 is built from 13 residues. Deletions cut 3 bases from V and 2 bases from J, with 8 bases between. Per germline, CDR1 KGHSH and CDR2 LQKENI. Clones were read by immunoSEQ multiplex PCR, and TCRdb kept only the in-frame ones, dropping some. The table has roughly 180,000 clones, around 94% seen once; the top ten hold approximately 1.4%. V and J are TRBV18 and TRBJ2-7, with D perhaps matching TRBD2 (5 bases). The clonotype comes from a woman aged 18-29 years in good health. The sequenced sample consisted of blood. CDR3 DNA sequence: TGTGCCAGCTCACCGAGCGGAACCTACGAGCAGTACTTC. Its protein is CASSPSGTYEQYF.